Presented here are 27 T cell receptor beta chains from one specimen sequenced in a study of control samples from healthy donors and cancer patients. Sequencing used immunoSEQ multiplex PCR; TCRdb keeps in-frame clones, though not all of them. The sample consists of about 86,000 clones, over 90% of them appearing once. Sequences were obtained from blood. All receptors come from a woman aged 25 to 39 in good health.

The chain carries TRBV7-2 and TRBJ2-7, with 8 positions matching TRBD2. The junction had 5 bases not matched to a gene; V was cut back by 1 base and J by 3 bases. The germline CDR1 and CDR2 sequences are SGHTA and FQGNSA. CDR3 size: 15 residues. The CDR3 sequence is CASSLGAGGIYEQYF. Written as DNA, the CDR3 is TGTGCCAGCAGCTTAGGTGCGGGAGGTATCTACGAGCAGTACTTC. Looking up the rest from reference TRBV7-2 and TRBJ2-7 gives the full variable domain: GAGVSQSPSNKVTEKGKDVELRCDPISGHTALYWYRQSLGQGLEFLIYFQGNSAPDKSGLPSDRFSAERTGGSVSTLTIQRTQQEDSAVYLCASSLGAGGIYEQYFGPGTRLTVT.

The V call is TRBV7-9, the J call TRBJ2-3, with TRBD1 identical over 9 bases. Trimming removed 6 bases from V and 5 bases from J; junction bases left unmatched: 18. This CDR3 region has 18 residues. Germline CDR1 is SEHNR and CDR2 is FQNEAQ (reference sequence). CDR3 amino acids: CASRPNKTGQGWGDTQYF. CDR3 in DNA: TGTGCCAGCAGGCCGAACAAAACGGGACAGGGTTGGGGAGATACGCAGTATTTT.

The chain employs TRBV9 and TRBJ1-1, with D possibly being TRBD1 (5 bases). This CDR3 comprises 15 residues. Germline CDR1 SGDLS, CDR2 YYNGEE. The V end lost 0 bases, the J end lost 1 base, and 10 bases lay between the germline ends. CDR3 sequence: CASSVGARGNTEAFF. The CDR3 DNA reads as TGTGCCAGCAGCGTAGGGGCGAGGGGGAACACTGAAGCTTTCTTT.

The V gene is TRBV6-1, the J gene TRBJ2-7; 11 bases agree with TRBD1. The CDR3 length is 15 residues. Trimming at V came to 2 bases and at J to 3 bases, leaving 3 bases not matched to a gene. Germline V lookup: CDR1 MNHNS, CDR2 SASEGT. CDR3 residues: CASSERTGGSYEQYF. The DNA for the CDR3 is TGTGCCAGCAGTGAACGGACAGGGGGCAGCTACGAGCAGTACTTC.

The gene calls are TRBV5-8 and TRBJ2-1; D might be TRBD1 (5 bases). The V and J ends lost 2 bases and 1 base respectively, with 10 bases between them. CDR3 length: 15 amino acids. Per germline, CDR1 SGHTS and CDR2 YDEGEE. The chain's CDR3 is CASSFQGSSYNEQFF. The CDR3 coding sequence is TGTGCCAGCAGCTTTCAGGGCTCTTCCTACAATGAGCAGTTCTTC.

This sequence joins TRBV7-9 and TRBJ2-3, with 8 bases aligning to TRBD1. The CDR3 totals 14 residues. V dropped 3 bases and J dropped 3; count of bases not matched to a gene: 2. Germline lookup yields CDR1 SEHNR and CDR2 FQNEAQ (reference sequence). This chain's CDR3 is CASSFTGGTDTQYF. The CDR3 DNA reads TGTGCCAGCAGCTTTACAGGGGGGACAGATACGCAGTATTTT. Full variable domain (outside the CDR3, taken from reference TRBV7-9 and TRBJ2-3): DTGVSQNPRHKITKRGQNVTFRCDPISEHNRLYWYRQTLGQGPEFLTYFQNEAQLEKSRLLSDRFSAERPKGSFSTLEIQRTEQGDSAMYLCASSFTGGTDTQYFGPGTRLTVL.

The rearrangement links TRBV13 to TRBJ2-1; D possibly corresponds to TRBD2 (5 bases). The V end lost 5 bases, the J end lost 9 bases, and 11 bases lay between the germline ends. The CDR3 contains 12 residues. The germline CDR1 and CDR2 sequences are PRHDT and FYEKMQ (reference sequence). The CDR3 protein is CASSPTGGEQFF. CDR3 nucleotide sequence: TGTGCCAGCAGCCCAACTGGAGGTGAGCAGTTCTTC.

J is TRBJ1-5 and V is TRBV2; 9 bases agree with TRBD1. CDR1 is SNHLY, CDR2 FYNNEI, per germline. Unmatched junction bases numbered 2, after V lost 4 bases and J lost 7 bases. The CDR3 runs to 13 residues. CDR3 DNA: TGTGCCAGCAGTGGGGGACAGGGCCAGCCCCAGCATTTT. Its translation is CASSGGQGQPQHF.

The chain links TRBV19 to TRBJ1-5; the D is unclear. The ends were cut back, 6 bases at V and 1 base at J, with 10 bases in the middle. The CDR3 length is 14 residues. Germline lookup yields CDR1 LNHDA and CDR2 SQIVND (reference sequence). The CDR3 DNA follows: TGTGCCAGTAGGACGTCCACGAGCAATCAGCCCCAGCATTTT. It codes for CASRTSTSNQPQHF.

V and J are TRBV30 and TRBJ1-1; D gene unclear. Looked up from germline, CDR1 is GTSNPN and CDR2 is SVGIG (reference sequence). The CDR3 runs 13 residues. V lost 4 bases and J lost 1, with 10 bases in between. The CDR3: CAWTRLRNTEAFF. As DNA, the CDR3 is TGTGCCTGGACTCGTTTAAGGAACACTGAAGCTTTCTTT.

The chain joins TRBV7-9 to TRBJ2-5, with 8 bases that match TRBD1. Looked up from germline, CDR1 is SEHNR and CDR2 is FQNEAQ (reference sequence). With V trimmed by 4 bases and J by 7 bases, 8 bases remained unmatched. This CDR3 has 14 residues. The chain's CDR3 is CASSYGQGSGTQYF. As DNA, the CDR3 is TGTGCCAGCAGCTACGGACAGGGTAGTGGGACCCAGTACTTC.

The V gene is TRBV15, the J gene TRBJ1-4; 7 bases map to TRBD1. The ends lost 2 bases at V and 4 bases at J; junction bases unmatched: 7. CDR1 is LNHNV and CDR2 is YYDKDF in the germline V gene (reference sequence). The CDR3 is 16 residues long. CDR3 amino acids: CATSRNRGAGNEKLFF. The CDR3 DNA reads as TGTGCCACCAGCAGAAACAGGGGAGCGGGTAATGAAAAACTGTTTTTT.

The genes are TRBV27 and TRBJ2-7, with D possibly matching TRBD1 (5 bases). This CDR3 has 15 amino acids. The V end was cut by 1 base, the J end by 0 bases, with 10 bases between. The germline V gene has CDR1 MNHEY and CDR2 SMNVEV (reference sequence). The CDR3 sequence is CASSLWGTTSYEQYF. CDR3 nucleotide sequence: TGTGCCAGCAGTTTATGGGGCACCACCTCCTACGAGCAGTACTTC.

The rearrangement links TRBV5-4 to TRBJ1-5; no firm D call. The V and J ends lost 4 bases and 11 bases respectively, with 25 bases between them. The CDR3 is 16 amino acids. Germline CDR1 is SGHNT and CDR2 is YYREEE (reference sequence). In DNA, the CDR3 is TGTGCCAGCAGCCCGACTAGAGACCCGAAATGGGAAGCCCAGCATTTT. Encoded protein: CASSPTRDPKWEAQHF.

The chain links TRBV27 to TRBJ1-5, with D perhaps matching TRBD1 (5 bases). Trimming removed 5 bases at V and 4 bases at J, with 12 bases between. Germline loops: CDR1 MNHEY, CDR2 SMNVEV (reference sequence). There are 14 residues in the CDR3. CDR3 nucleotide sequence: TGTGCCAGCAGTCTTCCGGGACCGAATCAGCCCCAGCATTTT. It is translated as CASSLPGPNQPQHF.

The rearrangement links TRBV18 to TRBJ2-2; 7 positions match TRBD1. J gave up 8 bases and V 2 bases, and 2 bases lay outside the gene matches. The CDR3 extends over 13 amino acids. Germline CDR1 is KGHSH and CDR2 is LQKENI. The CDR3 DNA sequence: TGTGCCAGCTCACCATTGGGACAGGGGGAGCTGTTTTTT. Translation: CASSPLGQGELFF.

CDR3 nucleotides: TGTGCCAGCAGCTTGTCCCAGGTTGTGAAATTGTATAATTCACCCCTCCACTTT. Protein: CASSLSQVVKLYNSPLHF. This rearrangement joins TRBV5-6 to TRBJ1-6; D is undetermined. The CDR3 loop spans 18 amino acids. V was cut by 1 base and J by 4 bases, with 18 bases left in between. Germline V CDR1 and CDR2: SGHDT, YYEEEE.

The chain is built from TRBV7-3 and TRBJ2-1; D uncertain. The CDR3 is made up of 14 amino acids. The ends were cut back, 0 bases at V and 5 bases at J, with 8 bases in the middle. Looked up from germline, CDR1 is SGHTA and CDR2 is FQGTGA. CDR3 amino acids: CASSLTVLDNEQFF. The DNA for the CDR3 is TGTGCCAGCAGCTTAACGGTACTTGACAATGAGCAGTTCTTC.

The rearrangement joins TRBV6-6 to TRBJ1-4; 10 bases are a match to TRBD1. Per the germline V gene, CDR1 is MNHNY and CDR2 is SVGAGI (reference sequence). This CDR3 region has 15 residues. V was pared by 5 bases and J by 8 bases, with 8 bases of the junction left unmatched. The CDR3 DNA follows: TGTGCCAGCAGTGATCCGGGACAGGGGATCGAAAAACTGTTTTTT. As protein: CASSDPGQGIEKLFF.

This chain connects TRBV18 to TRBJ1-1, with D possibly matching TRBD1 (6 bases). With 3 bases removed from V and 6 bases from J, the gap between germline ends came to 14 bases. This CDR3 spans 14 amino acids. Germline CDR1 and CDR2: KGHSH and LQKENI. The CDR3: CASSPQAGVAEAFF. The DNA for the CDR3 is TGTGCCAGCTCACCCCAAGCAGGGGTGGCTGAAGCTTTCTTT.

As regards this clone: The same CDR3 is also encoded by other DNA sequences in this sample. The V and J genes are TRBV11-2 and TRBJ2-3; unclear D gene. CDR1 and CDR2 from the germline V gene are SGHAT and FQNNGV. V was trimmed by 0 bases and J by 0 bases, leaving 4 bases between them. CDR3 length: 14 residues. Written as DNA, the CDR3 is TGTGCCAGCAGCTTAGACCGAAGCACAGATACGCAGTATTTT. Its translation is CASSLDRSTDTQYF. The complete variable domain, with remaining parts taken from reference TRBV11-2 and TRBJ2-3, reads EAGVAQSPRYKIIEKRQSVAFWCNPISGHATLYWYQQILGQGPKLLIQFQNNGVVDDSQLPKDRFSAERLKGVDSTLKIQPAKLEDSAVYLCASSLDRSTDTQYFGPGTRLTVL.

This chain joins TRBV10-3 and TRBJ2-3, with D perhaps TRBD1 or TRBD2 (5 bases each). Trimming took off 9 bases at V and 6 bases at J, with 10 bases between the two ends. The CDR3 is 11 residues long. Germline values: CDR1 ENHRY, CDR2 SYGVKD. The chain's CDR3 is CAISGTDTQYF. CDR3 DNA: TGTGCCATATCAGGGACCGATACGCAGTATTTT.

The CDR3 protein is CASSHRLAGGGETQYF. The CDR3 nucleotides are TGCGCCAGCAGCCACCGACTAGCGGGAGGAGGAGAGACCCAGTACTTC. The rearrangement links TRBV4-1 to TRBJ2-5, with 13 bases matching TRBD2. CDR3 length: 16 residues. Germline V gives CDR1 MGHRA, CDR2 YSYEKL. Losses at the gene ends were 3 bases for V and 4 bases for J; bases not matched to a gene: 5.

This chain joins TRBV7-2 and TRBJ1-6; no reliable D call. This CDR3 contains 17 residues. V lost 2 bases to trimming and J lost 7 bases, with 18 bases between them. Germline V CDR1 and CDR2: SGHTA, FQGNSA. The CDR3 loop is CASSLIGSGVANSPLHF. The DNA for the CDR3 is TGTGCCAGCAGCTTAATTGGGTCCGGGGTAGCGAATTCACCCCTCCACTTT. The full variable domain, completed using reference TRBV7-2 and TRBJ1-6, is GAGVSQSPSNKVTEKGKDVELRCDPISGHTALYWYRQSLGQGLEFLIYFQGNSAPDKSGLPSDRFSAERTGGSVSTLTIQRTQQEDSAVYLCASSLIGSGVANSPLHFGNGTRLTVT.

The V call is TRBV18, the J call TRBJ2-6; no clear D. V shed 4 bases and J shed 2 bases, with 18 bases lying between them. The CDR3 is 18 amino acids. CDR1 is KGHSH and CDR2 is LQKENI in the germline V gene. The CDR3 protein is CASSLSTTRFAGANVLTF. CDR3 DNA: TGTGCCAGCTCACTTTCTACTACTCGATTCGCTGGGGCCAACGTCCTGACTTTC.

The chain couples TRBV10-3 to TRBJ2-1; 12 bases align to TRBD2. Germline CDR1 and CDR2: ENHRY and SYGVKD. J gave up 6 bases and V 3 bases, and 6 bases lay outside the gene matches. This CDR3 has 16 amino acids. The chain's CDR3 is CAISERLAGVSNEQFF. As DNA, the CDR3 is TGTGCCATCAGTGAAAGACTAGCGGGAGTTTCCAATGAGCAGTTCTTC.

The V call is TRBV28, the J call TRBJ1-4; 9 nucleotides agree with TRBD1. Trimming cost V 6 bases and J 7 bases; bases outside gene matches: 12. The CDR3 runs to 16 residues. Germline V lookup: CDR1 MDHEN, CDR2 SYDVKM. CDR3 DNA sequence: TGTGCCAGCAGCTCACCTTACCGGGACAGGGCTGAAAAACTGTTTTTT. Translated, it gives CASSSPYRDRAEKLFF.